The entry that follows covers one T cell receptor beta chain sequence. Here immunoSEQ multiplex PCR was the method, and the copy in TCRdb shows in-frame clones only, minus some. Of 90,000 to 120,000 clones listed, almost 85% were seen once; the top ten hold approximately 7%. This CDR3 region has 18 residues. Germline values: CDR1 LGHNA, CDR2 YSLEER. Trimming pared 0 bases from V and 0 bases from J, leaving 15 bases between. The data were taken from a study of control samples from healthy donors and cancer patients. The clonotype originates from a young man in good health. The sample comprised blood. The gene calls are TRBV4-3 and TRBJ1-3; D uncertain. The CDR3 nucleotides read TGCGCCAGCAGCCAAGAGCCGATCCCCACGAGCTCTGGAAACACCATATATTTT. The encoded protein is CASSQEPIPTSSGNTIYF.